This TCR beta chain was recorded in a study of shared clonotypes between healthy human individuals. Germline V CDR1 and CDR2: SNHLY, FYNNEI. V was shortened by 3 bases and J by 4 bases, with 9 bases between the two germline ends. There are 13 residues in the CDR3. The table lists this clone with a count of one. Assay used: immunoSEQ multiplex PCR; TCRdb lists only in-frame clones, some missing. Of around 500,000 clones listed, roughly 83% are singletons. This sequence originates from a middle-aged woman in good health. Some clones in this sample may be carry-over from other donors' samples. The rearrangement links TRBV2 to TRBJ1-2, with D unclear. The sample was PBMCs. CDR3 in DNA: TGTGCCAGCAGTGACCGGGCGGCCTATGGCTACACCTTC. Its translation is CASSDRAAYGYTF.